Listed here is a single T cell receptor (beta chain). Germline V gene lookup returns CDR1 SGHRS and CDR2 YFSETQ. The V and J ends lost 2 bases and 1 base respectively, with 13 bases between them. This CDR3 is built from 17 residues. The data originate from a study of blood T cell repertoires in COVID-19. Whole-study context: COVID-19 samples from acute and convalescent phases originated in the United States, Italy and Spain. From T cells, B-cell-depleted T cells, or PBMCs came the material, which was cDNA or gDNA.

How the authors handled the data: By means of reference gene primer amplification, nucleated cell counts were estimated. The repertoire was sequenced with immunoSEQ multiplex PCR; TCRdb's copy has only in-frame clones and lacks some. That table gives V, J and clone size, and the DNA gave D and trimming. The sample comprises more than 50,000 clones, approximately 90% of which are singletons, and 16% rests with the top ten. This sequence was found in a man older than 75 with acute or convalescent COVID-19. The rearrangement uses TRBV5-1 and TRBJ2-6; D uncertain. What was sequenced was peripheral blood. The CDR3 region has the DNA TGCGCCAGCAGCTTTCTCGGTGCCGGTTCTGGGGCCAACGTCCTGACTTTC. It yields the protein CASSFLGAGSGANVLTF.